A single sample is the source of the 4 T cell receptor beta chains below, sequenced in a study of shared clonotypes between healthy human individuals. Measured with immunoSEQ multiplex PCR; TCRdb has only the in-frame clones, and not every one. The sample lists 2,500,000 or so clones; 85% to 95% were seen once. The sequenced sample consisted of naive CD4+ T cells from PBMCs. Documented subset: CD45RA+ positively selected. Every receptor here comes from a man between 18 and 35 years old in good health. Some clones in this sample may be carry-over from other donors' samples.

CDR3 sequence reads: CAISEKTDTQYF. In DNA form, the CDR3 reads TGTGCCATCAGTGAAAAGACAGATACGCAGTATTTT. The rearrangement links TRBV10-3 to TRBJ2-3; D is ambiguous. CDR3 length: 12 residues. The germline V gene encodes CDR1 ENHRY and CDR2 SYGVKD. Between the trimmed V and J ends, which lost 3 bases and 3 bases, there was a span of 4 bases.

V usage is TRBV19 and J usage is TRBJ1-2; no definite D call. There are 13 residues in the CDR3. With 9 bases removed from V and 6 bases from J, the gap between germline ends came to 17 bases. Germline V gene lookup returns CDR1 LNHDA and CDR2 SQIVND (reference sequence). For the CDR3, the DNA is TGTGCCAGCAACGGGTGGGGTTCTGATGGCTACACCTTC. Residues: CASNGWGSDGYTF.

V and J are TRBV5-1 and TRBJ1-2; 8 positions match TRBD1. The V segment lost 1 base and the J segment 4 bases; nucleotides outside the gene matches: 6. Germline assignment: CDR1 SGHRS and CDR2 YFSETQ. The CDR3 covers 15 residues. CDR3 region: CASSLLRGPVYGYTF. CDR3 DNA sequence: TGCGCCAGCAGCTTGCTCAGGGGGCCGGTCTATGGCTACACCTTC. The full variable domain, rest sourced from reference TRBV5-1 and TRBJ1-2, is KAGVTQTPRYLIKTRGQQVTLSCSPISGHRSVSWYQQTPGQGLQFLFEYFSETQRNKGNFPGRFSGRQFSNSRSEMNVSTLELGDSALYLCASSLLRGPVYGYTFGSGTRLTVV.

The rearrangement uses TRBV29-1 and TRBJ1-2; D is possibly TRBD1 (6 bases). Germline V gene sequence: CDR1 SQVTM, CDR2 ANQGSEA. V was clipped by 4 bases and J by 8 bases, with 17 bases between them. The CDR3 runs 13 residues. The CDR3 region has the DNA TGCAGCGTTGCCCCCAAGGCAGGGGAAGGCTACACCTTC. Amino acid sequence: CSVAPKAGEGYTF.